These 14 T cell receptor beta chains share one sample of origin, sequenced in a study of radiotherapy plus CTLA-4 blockade in lung cancer. Using immunoSEQ multiplex PCR, the repertoire was profiled, and TCRdb retains in-frame clones only, with some absent. The sample lists approximately 52,000 clones, 70% to 80% occurring once. Sequencing used peripheral blood, obtained from a patient treated with radiotherapy plus ipilimumab. The receptors originated from a human donor with non-small cell lung cancer who had a complete response to radiotherapy plus ipilimumab.

This chain connects TRBV25-1 to TRBJ2-2; D perhaps matches TRBD1 (6 bases). Looked up from germline, CDR1 is MGHDK and CDR2 is SYGVNS. Trimming took off 5 bases at V and 3 bases at J, with 10 bases between the two ends. The CDR3 totals 14 residues. This CDR3 is CASSIQGYTGELFF. CDR3 nucleotide sequence: TGTGCCAGCAGTATACAGGGTTACACCGGGGAGCTGTTTTTT.

The CDR3 DNA reads as TGCGCCAGCAGCCGCAGCGGGGGGGCGGGAGATACGCAGTATTTT. Protein sequence: CASSRSGGAGDTQYF. This chain links TRBV5-1 with TRBJ2-3, with 10 positions matching TRBD2. Germline V gene data show CDR1 as SGHRS and CDR2 as YFSETQ. Trimming took 4 bases from V and 5 from J; bases not matched to a gene: 7. This CDR3 contains 15 residues.

The chain couples TRBV6-5 to TRBJ2-2; unclear D gene. The CDR3 extends over 13 amino acids. Germline V gene sequence: CDR1 MNHEY, CDR2 SVGAGI. Trimming took 6 bases from V and 0 from J, leaving 5 bases between them. DNA for the CDR3: TGTGCCAGCAGCAGAACGAACACCGGGGAGCTGTTTTTT. Amino acids: CASSRTNTGELFF.

The V call is TRBV30, the J call TRBJ2-1, with 11 bases matching TRBD2. Trimming at V came to 0 bases and at J to 7 bases, leaving 5 bases not matched to a gene. In germline, CDR1 is GTSNPN, CDR2 SVGIG (reference sequence). This CDR3 is built from 15 residues. CDR3 residues: CAWSVLAGVVNEQFF. In DNA, the CDR3 is TGTGCCTGGAGTGTACTAGCGGGAGTCGTAAATGAGCAGTTCTTC.

The rearrangement uses TRBV6-5 and TRBJ2-1; 8 bases are a match to TRBD1. V gave up 4 bases and J gave up 5 bases; unmatched junction bases: 7. CDR1 and CDR2 from the germline V gene are MNHEY and SVGAGI. The CDR3 has 15 amino acids. The CDR3 DNA follows: TGTGCCAGCAGTTCGGGACAGGTGCAGCACAATGAGCAGTTCTTC. This codes for CASSSGQVQHNEQFF.

This chain uses TRBV5-1 with TRBJ2-3, with 14 nucleotides matching TRBD2. Germline V gene sequence: CDR1 SGHRS, CDR2 YFSETQ. The V gene end was trimmed by 4 bases and the J gene end by 1 base; junction bases not matched to a gene: 11. The CDR3 runs 19 residues. In nucleotides, the CDR3 is TGCGCCAGCAGCAGGGGACTAGCGGGAGAGATACTAGGCACAGATACGCAGTATTTT. This sequence encodes CASSRGLAGEILGTDTQYF.

Worth noting for this clone: Additional DNA sequences in this sample encode the identical CDR3. The chain links TRBV27 to TRBJ2-7; 9 bases are a match to TRBD2. There are 15 residues in the CDR3. V dropped 3 bases and J dropped 7; count of bases not matched to a gene: 10. Germline V CDR1 and CDR2: MNHEY, SMNVEV (reference sequence). The CDR3 DNA sequence: TGTGCCAGCAGTTTGGCGGGGGCGGGGGGGTGGGAGCAGTACTTC. Translating it yields CASSLAGAGGWEQYF.

This clone was counted a few times. The chain uses TRBV5-6 and TRBJ1-3, with 9 positions matching TRBD1. J lost 3 bases, V lost 0 bases, and 13 bases had no gene match. This CDR3 has 19 residues. The germline V gene encodes CDR1 SGHDT and CDR2 YYEEEE. The CDR3 DNA is TGTGCCAGCAGCTTGGCATGGCATGAGACAGGGGGACGTGGAAACACCATATATTTT. Protein product: CASSLAWHETGGRGNTIYF. Supplemented by reference TRBV5-6 and TRBJ1-3, the full variable domain reads DAGVTQSPTHLIKTRGQQVTLRCSPKSGHDTVSWYQQALGQGPQFIFQYYEEEERQRGNFPDRFSGHQFPNYSSELNVNALLLGDSALYLCASSLAWHETGGRGNTIYFGEGSWLTVV.

This rearrangement joins TRBV25-1 to TRBJ1-3, with a possible D match to TRBD1 (5 bases). Trimming removed 11 bases at V and 1 base at J, with 21 bases between. The CDR3 has 16 residues. Germline CDR1 is MGHDK and CDR2 is SYGVNS. DNA of the CDR3: TGTGCCGTAGAGGAGGGACCCTCCTATTCTGGAAACACCATATATTTT. It codes for CAVEEGPSYSGNTIYF.

The chain is built from TRBV7-8 and TRBJ1-5, with 8 bases that match TRBD1. The trim removed 4 bases at V and 4 bases at J, leaving 3 bases unmatched. This CDR3 comprises 14 residues. Germline V lookup: CDR1 SGHVS, CDR2 FQNEAQ. The DNA for the CDR3 is TGTGCCAGCAGCTCCGACAGGGGTAATCAGCCCCAGCATTTT. It encodes CASSSDRGNQPQHF. Based on the CDR3 plus reference TRBV7-8 and TRBJ1-5, the full variable domain is GAGVSQSPRYKVAKRGQDVALRCDPISGHVSLFWYQQALGQGPEFLTYFQNEAQLDKSGLPSDRFFAERPEGSVSTLKIQRTQQEDSAVYLCASSSDRGNQPQHFGDGTRLSIL.

This clone was seen only once. The V gene is TRBV19, the J gene TRBJ2-2, with 7 bases matching TRBD2. The CDR3 totals 16 residues. Germline V gives CDR1 LNHDA, CDR2 SQIVND (reference sequence). The trim removed 3 bases at V and 5 bases at J, leaving 9 bases unmatched. CDR3 sequence (DNA): TGTGCCAGTAGTATCGTCGGGGGGTACGGGACCGGGGAGCTGTTTTTT. This encodes CASSIVGGYGTGELFF.

The gene calls are TRBV7-2 and TRBJ1-1, with D possibly matching TRBD1 (5 bases). The CDR3 spans 14 residues. Germline loops: CDR1 SGHTA, CDR2 FQGNSA. V lost 5 bases and J 6 bases, leaving 16 bases between the germline ends. The CDR3 loop is CASSRGGSMAEAFF. CDR3 DNA: TGTGCCAGCAGCCGCGGGGGTTCTATGGCTGAAGCTTTCTTT. Looking up the rest from reference TRBV7-2 and TRBJ1-1 gives the full variable domain: GAGVSQSPSNKVTEKGKDVELRCDPISGHTALYWYRQSLGQGLEFLIYFQGNSAPDKSGLPSDRFSAERTGGSVSTLTIQRTQQEDSAVYLCASSRGGSMAEAFFGQGTRLTVV.

J is TRBJ2-7 and V is TRBV5-1; maybe TRBD2 (6 bases). V lost 4 bases and J lost 2, with 13 bases in between. In germline, CDR1 is SGHRS, CDR2 YFSETQ. The CDR3 runs to 14 residues. CDR3 sequence reads: CASSPGLLPYEQYV. The DNA for the CDR3 is TGCGCCAGCAGCCCGGGACTCCTCCCCTACGAGCAGTACGTC.

The chain combines TRBV6-1 with TRBJ1-5; D unclear. The germline V gene has CDR1 MNHNS and CDR2 SASEGT. V was shortened by 2 bases and J by 4 bases, with 9 bases between the two germline ends. This CDR3 spans 14 amino acids. CDR3 amino acids: CASSELGRNQPQHF. The CDR3 DNA is TGTGCCAGCAGTGAACTCGGGAGGAATCAGCCCCAGCATTTT.